This T cell receptor beta chain is from a study of identical twins. This clonotype appeared many times. Its antigen is undetermined. Study observations and caveats: The analysis was cross-sectional rather than longitudinal within donors.

MiXCR was run by TCRdb on the 5' RACE reads, yielding one entry per CDR3 protein. The sample records 400,000 to 500,000 distinct CDR3 sequences, about 18% being singletons. The germline gives CDR1 MNHNS, CDR2 SASEGT. The CDR3 has 13 residues. V lost 6 bases and J 8 bases, leaving 14 bases between the germline ends. The rearrangement uses TRBV6-1 and TRBJ1-5, with D uncertain. Material for sequencing was naive T cells sorted from blood. This receptor was taken from a man over 45 in good health. Here the CDR3 reads CASSRVHHEPQHF. The CDR3 DNA sequence: TGTGCCAGCAGCCGAGTCCACCACGAGCCCCAGCATTTT.